Shown below are 23 T cell receptor beta chains from a single sample sequenced in a study of early T cells in non-severe SARS-CoV-2 infection. Each CDR3 protein gets one entry after TCRdb re-called the 5' RACE reads with MiXCR. The data show fewer than 65,000 distinct CDR3 sequences, approximately 6.1% seen once. The material sequenced was whole blood, taken at baseline. All receptors derive from an adult who was a healthcare worker with PCR-confirmed SARS-CoV-2 infection or an uninfected control (not recorded which).

This clonotype was seen repeatedly, ten times or more. CDR3 coding DNA: TGCAGTGCTAGAGATGAAGACAGGGCCTACGAGCAGTACTTC. Its translation is CSARDEDRAYEQYF. The chain carries TRBV20-1 and TRBJ2-7; 7 positions match TRBD1. In germline, CDR1 is DFQATT, CDR2 SNEGSKA (reference sequence). Trimming cost V 0 bases and J 2 bases; bases outside gene matches: 4. CDR3 size: 14 residues.

The sample holds a few counts of this clonotype. The chain couples TRBV4-2 to TRBJ2-1; D possibly corresponds to TRBD1 (6 bases). This CDR3 comprises 15 residues. Germline V gene lookup returns CDR1 LGHNA and CDR2 YNFKEQ. V lost 0 bases and J 7 bases, leaving 13 bases between the germline ends. CDR3 coding DNA: TGTGCCAGCAGCCAAGAAGTGGATAGGGGGAATGAGCAGTTCTTC. Translated: CASSQEVDRGNEQFF.

The chain joins TRBV20-1 to TRBJ2-1; 8 nucleotides line up with TRBD2. The CDR3 length is 14 residues. V dropped 3 bases and J dropped 3; count of bases not matched to a gene: 4. From germline, CDR1 is DFQATT and CDR2 SNEGSKA (reference sequence). The CDR3 DNA sequence: TGCAGTGCTAGTGTGACTAGCGACTACAATGAGCAGTTCTTC. This translates into CSASVTSDYNEQFF.

The sample holds many counts of this clonotype. V gene TRBV7-8 combines with J gene TRBJ1-1, with TRBD1 matching over 7 bases. Germline CDR1 reads SGHVS; CDR2 reads FQNEAQ. V shed 3 bases, J shed 5 bases, and the junction held 3 bases outside the gene matches. The CDR3 runs 13 residues. CDR3 sequence (DNA): TGTGCCAGCAGCTTGGGACAGTGGACTGAAGCTTTCTTT. Residues: CASSLGQWTEAFF.

This clonotype was seen repeatedly, ten times or more. This rearrangement joins TRBV4-1 to TRBJ2-7, with D perhaps matching TRBD2 (6 bases). Trimming removed 4 bases from V and 6 bases from J, with 16 bases in between. The CDR3 covers 14 residues. Germline V gives CDR1 MGHRA, CDR2 YSYEKL. As DNA, the CDR3 is TGCGCCAGCAGCCCGGAGGAGGGGAGGTCCGAGCAGTACTTC. This sequence encodes CASSPEEGRSEQYF.

There are many counts of this clonotype. This chain connects TRBV6-5 to TRBJ1-5, with D hard to call. Germline V gene sequence: CDR1 MNHEY, CDR2 SVGAGI. This CDR3 is built from 16 residues. Trimming cost V 0 bases and J 3 bases, with 12 bases left between them. In nucleotides, the CDR3 is TGTGCCAGCAGTTACTCGATTCCCGCCGCCAATCAGCCCCAGCATTTT. Protein product: CASSYSIPAANQPQHF.

The V gene is TRBV19, the J gene TRBJ1-4; D may be TRBD1 (5 bases). There are 15 residues in the CDR3. Deletions cut 4 bases from V and 0 bases from J, with 9 bases between. The germline gives CDR1 LNHDA, CDR2 SQIVND (reference sequence). The CDR3 spells CASSRKTATNEKLFF. The DNA for the CDR3 is TGTGCCAGTAGTAGAAAGACAGCAACTAATGAAAAACTGTTTTTT.

Many counts were recorded for this clonotype. V usage is TRBV28 and J usage is TRBJ1-5; 12 bases match TRBD1. Germline CDR1 and CDR2: MDHEN and SYDVKM. V lost 9 bases to trimming and J lost 3 bases; unmatched junction nucleotides: 15. CDR3 length: 18 amino acids. The CDR3 reads CASLGGQGAVFTNQPQHF. CDR3 DNA: TGTGCCAGTTTGGGGGGACAGGGGGCTGTCTTTACCAATCAGCCCCAGCATTTT.

This clonotype was observed a handful of times. This sequence joins TRBV6-5 and TRBJ1-1; D might be TRBD1 (5 bases). This CDR3 has 14 residues. Germline assignment: CDR1 MNHEY and CDR2 SVGAGI. V was shortened by 1 base and J by 7 bases, with 13 bases between the two germline ends. CDR3 sequence (DNA): TGTGCCAGCAGTTACTTCGGACATTCGGATGAAGCTTTCTTT. Its protein is CASSYFGHSDEAFF.

This clonotype showed up many times. This chain links TRBV28 with TRBJ2-1, with 9 bases lining up with TRBD2. Germline lookup yields CDR1 MDHEN and CDR2 SYDVKM. The CDR3 totals 14 residues. V trimming: 10 bases; J trimming: 4 bases; junction bases outside the gene matches: 8. The CDR3 nucleotides are TGTGCCACCTTAAAGACTAGCGGATACAATGAGCAGTTCTTC. Its translation: CATLKTSGYNEQFF.

In its sample, this clonotype was seen many times. The chain couples TRBV5-6 to TRBJ1-2, with a weak D call TRBD1 (6 bases). This CDR3 contains 13 residues. Germline V gene lookup returns CDR1 SGHDT and CDR2 YYEEEE. V dropped 4 bases and J dropped 2 bases, with 9 bases sitting between them. The CDR3 region is CASSEDRNYGYTF. Written as DNA, the CDR3 is TGTGCCAGCAGCGAGGACAGAAACTATGGCTACACCTTC. Combining the CDR3 with reference TRBV5-6 and TRBJ1-2 gives the whole variable domain DAGVTQSPTHLIKTRGQQVTLRCSPKSGHDTVSWYQQALGQGPQFIFQYYEEEERQRGNFPDRFSGHQFPNYSSELNVNALLLGDSALYLCASSEDRNYGYTFGSGTRLTVV.

This clonotype was seen repeatedly, ten times or more. The V and J genes are TRBV20-1 and TRBJ1-1; possibly TRBD1 for D (5 bases). V lost 2 bases, J lost 8 bases, and 18 bases lay in between. Per the germline V gene, CDR1 is DFQATT and CDR2 is SNEGSKA (reference sequence). There are 14 residues in the CDR3. CDR3 sequence reads: CSARRPGRNPEAFF. In DNA, the CDR3 is TGCAGTGCTAGAAGGCCAGGGAGGAACCCAGAAGCTTTCTTT.

As concerns this clonotype: A read error is possible here, since a much larger clone lies one base away. The gene calls are TRBV9 and TRBJ2-1; D might be TRBD1 or TRBD2, each matching 5 bases. The germline V and J ends were trimmed by 2 bases and 2 bases, with 8 bases remaining between them. Germline V gene data show CDR1 as SGDLS and CDR2 as YYNGEE. The CDR3 covers 14 residues. CDR3 sequence (DNA): TGTGCCAGCAGCGTGGGACGGCCCTACAATGAGCAGTTCTTC. Translating gives CASSVGRPYNEQFF.

This clonotype was seen repeatedly, ten times or more. One junction end does not reproduce the germline sequence, and a read error may be involved. This chain connects TRBV2 to TRBJ2-7; possible D gene TRBD2, 5 bases. The CDR3 has 10 residues. From germline, CDR1 is SNHLY and CDR2 FYNNEI. The CDR3 here is CASRDYQQYF. CDR3 DNA: TGTGCCAGCAGAGACTACCAGCAGTACTTC.

This clonotype was counted a few times. The CDR3 sequence is CASSPGTVTYEQYF. The CDR3 DNA is TGTGCCAGCAGTCCCGGGACGGTTACCTACGAGCAGTACTTC. This chain joins TRBV28 and TRBJ2-7; the D call may be TRBD1 or TRBD2 (5 bases each). Germline V lookup: CDR1 MDHEN, CDR2 SYDVKM. V was pared by 5 bases and J by 2 bases, with 13 bases between. The CDR3 covers 14 residues.

This clonotype was observed a few times. The chain carries TRBV5-1 and TRBJ2-6; D is undetermined. Germline V gives CDR1 SGHRS, CDR2 YFSETQ. This CDR3 has 15 amino acids. The ends were cut back, 4 bases at V and 2 bases at J, with 10 bases in the middle. The CDR3 DNA reads TGCGCCAGCAGCCCAACGACGGCTGGGGCCAACGTCCTGACTTTC. Amino acid sequence: CASSPTTAGANVLTF. Together with reference TRBV5-1 and TRBJ2-6, the CDR3 gives the full variable domain: KAGVTQTPRYLIKTRGQQVTLSCSPISGHRSVSWYQQTPGQGLQFLFEYFSETQRNKGNFPGRFSGRQFSNSRSEMNVSTLELGDSALYLCASSPTTAGANVLTFGAGSRLTVL.

This clonotype appeared a few times. The V and J genes are TRBV2 and TRBJ2-5; 7 bases agree with TRBD1. V trimming: 6 bases; J trimming: 2 bases; junction bases outside the gene matches: 9. This CDR3 is built from 15 residues. Germline V gives CDR1 SNHLY, CDR2 FYNNEI. The CDR3 region is CASRDPGTEQETQYF. In DNA, the CDR3 is TGTGCCAGCAGGGACCCAGGGACAGAGCAAGAGACCCAGTACTTC.

V is TRBV5-1 and J is TRBJ2-6; 8 bases align to TRBD1. The V gene's germline CDR1 is SGHRS and CDR2 YFSETQ. V lost 0 bases and J lost 4; bases outside the gene matches: 12. This CDR3 has 19 residues. Here the CDR3 reads CASSLAGQGRSGGANVLTF. CDR3 nucleotide sequence: TGCGCCAGCAGCTTGGCAGGACAGGGCCGGTCCGGGGGGGCCAACGTCCTGACTTTC.

This clonotype was picked up many times. J is TRBJ2-1 and V is TRBV7-3; 8 bases agree with TRBD2. After removal of 5 bases from V and 2 bases from J, the junction contained 8 bases not matched to a gene. Germline V CDR1 and CDR2: SGHTA, FQGTGA. The CDR3 has 16 residues. CDR3 DNA: TGTGCCAGCAGCCTGCAGAGTAGCGGGACCTACAATGAGCAGTTCTTC. Translated, it gives CASSLQSSGTYNEQFF.

A note on this clonotype: A much larger clonotype is one base distant, so this may be a read error. The rearrangement links TRBV12-3 or TRBV12-4 to TRBJ2-3, with 7 bases fitting TRBD1. With V trimmed by 6 bases and J by 6 bases, 15 bases remained unmatched. The CDR3 totals 16 residues. In DNA, the CDR3 is TGTGCCAGCAGCCGCGACAGGGCTTGGGATTCGGATACGCAGTATTTT. It codes for CASSRDRAWDSDTQYF.

This clonotype came up many times. The chain recombines TRBV10-3 with TRBJ2-7, with D uncertain. The CDR3 contains 16 residues. Trimming removed 4 bases at V and 0 bases at J, with 16 bases between. Germline CDR1 is ENHRY and CDR2 is SYGVKD. CDR3 sequence (DNA): TGTGCCATCAGTGCGCACGACGTGGGATTCTCCTACGAGCAGTACTTC. This sequence encodes CAISAHDVGFSYEQYF.

This clonotype was counted at least ten times. The chain combines TRBV7-9 with TRBJ1-4; TRBD1 matches 9 bases. Germline V gene data show CDR1 as SEHNR and CDR2 as FQNEAQ (reference sequence). CDR3 length: 14 residues. The V segment lost 3 bases and the J segment 6 bases; nucleotides outside the gene matches: 2. DNA of the CDR3: TGTGCCAGCAGCTTGGGACAGGGATATGAAAAACTGTTTTTT. It translates to CASSLGQGYEKLFF.

This clonotype was observed at least ten times. The chain links TRBV12-3 or TRBV12-4 to TRBJ2-3; 9 bases line up with TRBD2. The CDR3 length is 19 residues. J gave up 4 bases and V 2 bases, and 16 bases lay outside the gene matches. The CDR3 sequence: CASSLWGMRGGRGSDTQYF. As DNA, the CDR3 is TGTGCCAGCAGTTTATGGGGCATGCGTGGCGGGAGGGGCTCAGATACGCAGTATTTT.